This T cell receptor (beta chain) was retrieved from a study of blood T cells in healthy people across ages (dated by TCRdb to the mid-2010s). Turning to the overall study: Template switching captured roughly one uniquely barcoded TCR beta cDNA molecule per two T cells in model experiments. To avoid experimental bias, donors of different ages were randomly spread across the sequencing lanes. To track age-related changes in TCR beta repertoire diversity, the study relied on deep sequencing normalized with unique cDNA molecular identifiers. The donors were divided into four age groups: young (average around 15 years), middle-aged (almost 40), aged (around 59) and long-lived (about 79). For two donors (one aged 18 to 30 and one aged 80 or older), the study analyzed two additional independent replicas of 1 million unique cDNA reads from the same blood draw.

At the junction V is shortened by 7 bases and J by 6 bases, with 15 bases in between. Measured from the cysteine to the phenylalanine, the CDR3 is 12 residues long. Only CDR3 DNA remains: 36 bases, in frame from the first base. CDR1 and CDR2 are read off the germline V gene as SQVTM and ANQGSEA. Summary of the overall study and its limitations: As age increased, observed TCR beta diversity per million T cells dropped in a roughly linear way, and a significant reduction was already evident by age about 40. The percentage of naive T cells measured by flow cytometry correlated strongly with observed TCR beta diversity. Compared with the aged group, the long-lived group had more naive CD4+ T cells, fewer expanded clones and increased TCR diversity, suggesting age selection. Bulk unsorted PBMC profiling prevented conclusive comparison of naive and antigen-experienced compartments. Donor CMV infection status was unknown, potentially confounding age-related changes in expanded clonotypes. Estimates of total diversity based on one million sequenced T cells were considered lower bounds and underestimates.

As regards this clonotype: The clone's antigen remains unknown. A much more abundant neighbour one base away suggests this may be a read error.

The 40 or so donors, aged 6 to 90 years, were systemically healthy Caucasian individuals from Russia. About 9.6 milliliters of peripheral blood were collected from each donor into EDTA-treated Vacutainer tubes. Ficoll-Paque density-gradient centrifugation was used to isolate PBMCs, with at least 7 million obtained per sample. Total RNA was extracted from PBMCs with Trizol reagent, with at least 5 micrograms obtained per sample. The percentages of naive CD45RAhigh/CD27high T cells were determined by flow cytometry on a PBMC aliquot from every donor. Libraries were constructed by 5' RACE. Sequencing instrument: Illumina HiSeq 2500. A second PCR of about 7 to 12 cycles was performed with a sample-barcoded 5' primer and a J-beta primer mix. A unique molecular identifier was introduced onto each TCR beta cDNA molecule by a template-switch 5' adaptor carrying 12 random nucleotides. At least 2.5 million CDR3-containing paired-end reads were obtained from each sample. The Mint cDNA synthesis kit, primed by a TRBC-specific oligonucleotide, was used to synthesize first-strand cDNA from all RNA. All cDNA was treated with uracil-DNA glycosylase and then went through a first 18-cycle PCR with the universal primers M1SS and BC2_uni_R. On the authors' methods: Normalization of each sample was performed by random selection of 1 million high-quality reads, each carrying a distinct molecular identifier. Instead of being binned into consensus sequences, reads that shared molecular identifiers were thrown out. MiTCR, run with a Q25 quality threshold and the strictest error-elimination algorithm, handled CDR3 identification, clonotype clustering and error correction. A nonparametric unseen species model with Euler transformation was used to estimate lower-bound total TCR beta diversity. TCRdb applied fastp at Q25 and MiXCR to the public reads, then kept only in-frame beta chains. Entries are consolidated by CDR3 protein sequence, retaining the most common genes and DNA. TCRdb's processing, not the authors' own work, is the source of the V and J calls. The table for this sample lists roughly 720,000 distinct CDR3 sequences; approximately 55% of them were counted only once. The ten biggest clones cover about two fifths of the sample.

The chain was built from TRBV29-1 and TRBJ1-1, with the D gene not confidently named. The specimen was blood. This TCR was recovered from a man older than 75 in good health. The DNA is as follows: TGCAGCGGGGTCTGGCACGGCCCTGAAGCTTTCTTT. It codes for CSGVWHGPEAFF.